This section outlines one T cell receptor beta chain sequence together with its context. This clone was seen once. Its antigen specificity is not known. There are no base qualities to consult, and no much larger clone falls within one base. The sample's time point label is to be understood as: baseline, week 1 (first vaccination visit). The treatment or condition label for this specimen denotes: pre-vaccination baseline after standard-of-care therapy. Donors had newly diagnosed WHO grade 3 or 4 IDH1-mutant astrocytomas with loss of nuclear ATRX. The samples were drawn from NOA16, a multicentre, single-arm, open-label phase I trial in Germany that tested a mutant IDH1 peptide vaccine in humans for the first time. Visit V03 blood draws served as the baseline sample for immunogenicity testing. The DNeasy Blood and Tissue Kit was used to extract genomic DNA from EDTA blood for TCRB sequencing. The library came from the immunoSEQ multiplex PCR assay. Following the manufacturer's protocol, the hsTCRB Kit was used to amplify rearranged TCR beta chain sequences. TCRB libraries were sequenced on an Illumina MiSeq. In the source study's methods: Demultiplexing, trimming and gene mapping were performed with the kit vendor's proprietary platform. TCRdb's version of the immuneACCESS table is confined to in-frame rearrangements and falls short of the full clone set. An unresolved V gene accounts for under half of the shortfall where checked; the remainder is of unknown origin. That table furnishes V, J and clone size, whereas the DNA furnished D and trimming. Recorded for this sample are some 61,000 clones; around 86% of them occurred a single time. Clones ranked in the top ten supply 2.9% of the sample.

The entry originates in a study of a mutant IDH1 vaccine in newly diagnosed glioma (dated by TCRdb to the early 2020s). Broadly, across the study: Of the roughly 33 treated patients, 62.5% were male and around 40% were female, and a mean age of roughly 40 years was recorded. Prior to enrollment, standard therapy consisting of radiotherapy alone, temozolomide alone, or radiochemotherapy with temozolomide had been administered to patients, with the combination being received by most patients. Peripheral blood was drawn at six visits: V03 (baseline), V05, V07, V10, V12 and V13. For exploratory analyses, roughly 25 treated patients had longitudinal TCRB deep sequencing done wherever samples were available.

CDR1 PRHDT and CDR2 FYEKMQ are derived from the germline V gene (reference sequence). Trimming takes 5 bases off V and 4 bases off J; junction bases not matched to a gene: 5. The CDR3 sequence holds 15 residues, the cysteine and phenylalanine included. The read is trimmed to its CDR3 DNA, 45 bases read in frame from base 1. Points the paper makes about the study in general: Immune responses induced by the vaccine were seen in roughly 95% of patients across multiple MHC alleles. Changes in the top peripheral T cell clonotypes picked up by TCRB sequencing did not appear to be linked to pseudoprogression. The authors stated that sample limitations prevented analyses of patient blood samples from being reproduced. Selection of PBMC samples for TCRB deep sequencing was based on availability.

Sequences were derived from PBMCs, sampled from a glioma patient treated with radiotherapy, temozolomide or both. The clonotype originates from a young man with glioma. Rearrangement joined TRBV13 to TRBJ2-6; 7 bases in the middle match TRBD2. The DNA sequence reads TGTGCCAGCAGCCCTCGGGGGGTCGGGGCCAACGTCCTGACTTTC. This yields the protein CASSPRGVGANVLTF.